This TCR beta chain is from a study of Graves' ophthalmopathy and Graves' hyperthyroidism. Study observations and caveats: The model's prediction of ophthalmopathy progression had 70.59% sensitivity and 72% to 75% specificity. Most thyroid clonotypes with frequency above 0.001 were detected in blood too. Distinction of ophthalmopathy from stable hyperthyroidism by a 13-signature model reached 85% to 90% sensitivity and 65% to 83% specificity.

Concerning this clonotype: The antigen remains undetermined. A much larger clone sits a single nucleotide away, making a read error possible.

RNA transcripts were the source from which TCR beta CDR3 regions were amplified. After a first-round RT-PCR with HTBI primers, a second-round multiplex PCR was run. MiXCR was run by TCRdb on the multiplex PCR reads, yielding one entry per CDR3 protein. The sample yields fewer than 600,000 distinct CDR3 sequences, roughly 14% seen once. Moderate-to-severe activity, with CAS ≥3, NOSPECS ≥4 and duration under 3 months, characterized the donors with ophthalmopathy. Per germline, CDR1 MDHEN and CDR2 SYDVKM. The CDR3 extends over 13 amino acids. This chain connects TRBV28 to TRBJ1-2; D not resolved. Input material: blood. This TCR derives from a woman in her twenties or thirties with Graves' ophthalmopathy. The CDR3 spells CACSSPSSSGYTF. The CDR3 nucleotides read TGTGCCTGCAGTTCCCCTTCCAGCAGCGGCTACACCTTC.